The 5 T cell receptor beta chains below come from one sample, sequenced in a study of blood T cell repertoires in COVID-19. This table comes from immunoSEQ multiplex PCR, and its TCRdb copy is limited to in-frame clones, with some not included. The data contain 240,000 or so clones, 86% of them singletons. The sample taken for sequencing was PBMCs or T cells enriched from blood (not recorded which). The receptor set was obtained from a woman between 45 and 65 years old who had recovered from COVID-19.

The V and J genes are TRBV7-2 and TRBJ1-5; D is possibly TRBD1 (6 bases). V lost 1 base, J lost 0 bases, and 13 bases lay in between. The CDR3 runs to 17 residues. Germline loops: CDR1 SGHTA, CDR2 FQGNSA. The CDR3 region has the DNA TGTGCCAGCAGCTTAGAGCGACAGGAACATAGCAATCAGCCCCAGCATTTT. It codes for CASSLERQEHSNQPQHF.

The chain recombines TRBV18 with TRBJ1-1, with D hard to call. Per germline, CDR1 KGHSH and CDR2 LQKENI. The CDR3 covers 13 residues. V was trimmed by 2 bases and J by 6 bases, leaving 10 bases between them. CDR3 protein: CASSPRRAAEAFF. CDR3 coding DNA: TGTGCCAGCTCACCAAGGCGGGCGGCTGAAGCTTTCTTT. Complete variable domain (other parts from reference TRBV18 and TRBJ1-1): NAGVMQNPRHLVRRRGQEARLRCSPMKGHSHVYWYRQLPEEGLKFMVYLQKENIIDESGMPKERFSAEFPKEGPSILRIQQVVRGDSAAYFCASSPRRAAEAFFGQGTRLTVV.

V gene TRBV18 combines with J gene TRBJ1-1, with 9 bases fitting TRBD1. Germline CDR1 KGHSH, CDR2 LQKENI. V lost 3 bases to trimming and J lost 3 bases; unmatched junction nucleotides: 5. The CDR3 loop spans 15 amino acids. The CDR3 spells CASSPMTGGHTEAFF. The CDR3 DNA follows: TGTGCCAGCTCACCGATGACAGGGGGTCACACTGAAGCTTTCTTT.

The gene calls are TRBV19 and TRBJ1-2; TRBD1 aligns across 7 bases. Germline loops: CDR1 LNHDA, CDR2 SQIVND (reference sequence). V shed 9 bases, J shed 2 bases, and the junction held 9 bases outside the gene matches. The CDR3 loop spans 14 amino acids. In nucleotides, the CDR3 is TGTGCCAGCCAAGCCGTGGGACAGAACTATGGCTACACCTTC. Its translation is CASQAVGQNYGYTF. The whole variable domain, filled in from reference TRBV19 and TRBJ1-2, reads DGGITQSPKYLFRKEGQNVTLSCEQNLNHDAMYWYRQDPGQGLRLIYYSQIVNDFQKGDIAEGYSVSREKKESFPLTVTSAQKNPTAFYLCASQAVGQNYGYTFGSGTRLTVV.

A remark on this clone: Compared with germline, one end of the junction differs, possibly owing to a read error. This chain connects TRBV7-7 to TRBJ2-1; weak D call: TRBD2 (6 bases). Germline CDR1 is SSHAT and CDR2 is FNYEAQ (reference sequence). This CDR3 is 13 amino acids long. The CDR3 sequence: CASSPTRLERQFF. The CDR3 nucleotides read TGTGCTAGCAGCCCGACTAGGCTAGAACGGCAGTTCTTC.